Presented here are 14 T cell receptor beta chains from one specimen sequenced in a study of blood T cell repertoires in COVID-19. TCRdb's copy holds only in-frame clones and misses some; the assay was immunoSEQ multiplex PCR. The table has around 340,000 clones, roughly 89% seen once. The specimen sequenced was peripheral blood. The receptors come from a woman aged 55 to 70 with COVID-19, enrolled during active disease.

V is TRBV7-2 and J is TRBJ1-1, with D unclear. CDR1 and CDR2 (germline): SGHTA, FQGNSA. V was trimmed by 3 bases and J by 2 bases, leaving 13 bases between them. The CDR3 runs 15 residues. The CDR3 region is CASSLFNSGNTEAFF. CDR3 nucleotides: TGTGCCAGCAGCTTGTTCAACTCAGGAAACACTGAAGCTTTCTTT.

This clone has a handful of counts. This chain joins TRBV29-1 and TRBJ1-1; D is uncertain. Deletions cut 7 bases from V and 4 bases from J, with 10 bases between. Per germline, CDR1 SQVTM and CDR2 ANQGSEA. This CDR3 region has 11 residues. This CDR3 reads CSGTGSTEAFF. CDR3 coding DNA: TGCAGCGGGACCGGGAGCACTGAAGCTTTCTTT.

This clone was counted between two and nine times. The chain combines TRBV7-8 with TRBJ1-4; no reliable D call. The CDR3 sequence is 15 residues long. The ends were cut back, 1 base at V and 7 bases at J, with 13 bases in the middle. Germline CDR1 is SGHVS and CDR2 is FQNEAQ. The CDR3 coding sequence is TGTGCCAGCAGCTTAGGGGGTCGGAGGGCTGAAAAACTGTTTTTT. This translates into CASSLGGRRAEKLFF.

This chain connects TRBV7-9 to TRBJ1-1; no definite D call. CDR1 and CDR2 (germline): SEHNR, FQNEAQ (reference sequence). CDR3 length equals 15 residues. The ends were cut back, 5 bases at V and 0 bases at J, with 13 bases in the middle. The CDR3 is CASSVGRGVNTEAFF. CDR3 nucleotide sequence: TGTGCCAGCAGCGTCGGGCGCGGGGTGAACACTGAAGCTTTCTTT.

The sample holds a few counts of this clone. This chain uses TRBV30 with TRBJ2-7; unclear D gene. Trimming pared 2 bases from V and 0 bases from J, leaving 5 bases between. This CDR3 contains 12 residues. CDR1 and CDR2 from the germline V gene are GTSNPN and SVGIG (reference sequence). CDR3: CAWSHSSYEQYF. CDR3 DNA: TGTGCCTGGAGTCATAGCTCCTACGAGCAGTACTTC.

The chain is built from TRBV4-2 and TRBJ2-1; TRBD1 matches 12 bases. Unmatched junction bases numbered 11, after V lost 4 bases and J lost 4 bases. This CDR3 comprises 18 residues. Germline CDR1 LGHNA, CDR2 YNFKEQ. The CDR3 here is CASSRRNLGQGAYNEQFF. CDR3 bases: TGTGCCAGCAGCCGACGAAATTTGGGACAGGGGGCTTACAATGAGCAGTTCTTC.

A single count supports this clone. This chain uses TRBV7-2 with TRBJ2-1, with D possibly TRBD2 on 5 matching bases. The CDR3 is 14 residues long. V dropped 5 bases and J dropped 8 bases, with 16 bases sitting between them. CDR1 and CDR2 from the germline V gene are SGHTA and FQGNSA. The CDR3 region has the DNA TGTGCCAGCAGCGCTGTGCCGGGGTTTTATGAGCAGTTCTTC. This encodes CASSAVPGFYEQFF.

This clone was found once. The chain is built from TRBV7-2 and TRBJ2-3, with TRBD2 matching over 15 bases. V was clipped by 5 bases and J by 6 bases; unmatched bases: 3. Germline V gene sequence: CDR1 SGHTA, CDR2 FQGNSA. The CDR3 has 15 residues. CDR3: CASSPGTSGGDTQYF. The CDR3 nucleotides are TGTGCCAGCAGCCCAGGGACTAGCGGGGGGGATACGCAGTATTTT.

As to this clone: The junction shows a germline mismatch at one end, possibly a read error. The chain recombines TRBV6-1 with TRBJ1-3; possible D gene TRBD1, 5 bases. This CDR3 has 15 residues. CDR1 is MNHNS, CDR2 SASEGT, per germline. The CDR3: CASTEQVYSGNTIYF. The DNA of the CDR3 is TGTGCCAGCACTGAACAGGTCTACTCTGGAAACACCATATATTTT.

This chain connects TRBV6-1 to TRBJ1-5; 11 bases match TRBD1. There are 19 residues in the CDR3. Per the germline V gene, CDR1 is MNHNS and CDR2 is SASEGT. The trim removed 3 bases at V and 4 bases at J, leaving 14 bases unmatched. The CDR3 nucleotides are TGTGCCAGCAGTGAGATGAGGAGGACAGGGGGCTTTTGGAATCAGCCCCAGCATTTT. Translation gives CASSEMRRTGGFWNQPQHF.

This sequence joins TRBV14 and TRBJ1-1; no definite D call. V lost 0 bases, J lost 2 bases, and 16 bases lay in between. Germline values: CDR1 SGHDN, CDR2 FVKESK. CDR3 length equals 17 residues. CDR3 amino acids: CASSQDGRTGKNTEAFF. The CDR3 DNA reads TGTGCCAGCAGCCAAGACGGTCGTACGGGGAAAAACACTGAAGCTTTCTTT.

V gene TRBV24-1 combines with J gene TRBJ2-5; TRBD2 matches 9 bases. Trimming cost V 6 bases and J 5 bases; bases outside gene matches: 9. Germline CDR1 and CDR2: KGHDR and SFDVKD. The CDR3 has 15 residues. CDR3 residues: CATSQGGGAFETQYF. Written as DNA, the CDR3 is TGTGCCACCAGTCAGGGCGGGGGGGCCTTCGAGACCCAGTACTTC.

CDR3 in amino acids: CASGSTEILASLETQYF. CDR3 sequence (DNA): TGTGCTAGTGGTTCGACCGAGATCCTAGCATCCCTAGAGACCCAGTACTTC. The chain joins TRBV12-5 to TRBJ2-5; perhaps TRBD2 as D (5 bases). Germline V gene lookup returns CDR1 LGHNT and CDR2 FRNRAP. The CDR3 has 17 amino acids. Trimming pared 4 bases from V and 4 bases from J, leaving 22 bases between.

V is TRBV6-6 and J is TRBJ2-4, with TRBD2 matching 13 bases. The germline CDR1 and CDR2 sequences are MNHNY and SVGAGI (reference sequence). V lost 5 bases to trimming and J lost 9 bases; unmatched junction nucleotides: 10. This CDR3 spans 16 amino acids. For the CDR3, the DNA is TGTGCCAGCAGTCCCGGGACTAGCGGGACCTTGAGCATTCAGTACTTC. Translated: CASSPGTSGTLSIQYF.